This TCR beta chain was retrieved from a study of blood T cell repertoires in COVID-19. Per the germline V gene, CDR1 is MDHEN and CDR2 is SYDVKM. V lost 6 bases and J lost 2; bases outside the gene matches: 4. There are 15 residues in the CDR3. In the authors' methods: Estimation of nucleated cell counts was performed using reference gene primer amplification. TCRdb's table, derived via immunoSEQ multiplex PCR, lists solely in-frame clones and lacks some. For V, J and clone size, that table is used; D and trimming come from the DNA. Of approximately 200,000 clones in the sample, 88% are singletons; the top ten hold 1.5%.

V is TRBV28 and J is TRBJ2-1; 10 nucleotides match TRBD1. This TCR derives from a man between 18 and 35 years old with active or convalescent COVID-19. What was sequenced was peripheral blood. For the CDR3, the DNA is TGTGCCAGCAGAAGCGGGACAGGGGCCTACAATGAGCAGTTCTTC. It is translated as CASRSGTGAYNEQFF.